What follows are 28 T cell receptor beta chains derived from one specimen sequenced in a study of shared clonotypes between healthy human individuals. Assay: immunoSEQ multiplex PCR; the TCRdb copy retains only in-frame clones and omits some. Of 1.5 million to 2.5 million clones in the sample, just under 95% were seen once. Cells designated naive CD8 were CD45RO-negative and were positively selected for CCR7, with terminally differentiated effector memory CD45RA+ cells excluded. Sequences were obtained from naive CD8+ T cells sorted from blood. These receptors all come from a man aged 18 to 30 in good health.

The V and J genes are TRBV10-2 and TRBJ1-1; a possible D gene is TRBD1 (6 bases). The V gene lost 6 bases and the J gene lost 5 bases, with 16 bases spanning the gap. The CDR3 totals 14 residues. Germline loops: CDR1 WSHSY, CDR2 SAAADI. The CDR3 nucleotides read TGCGCCAGCAGCGTAGACAGGTGGGGGACTGAAGCTTTCTTT. Its protein is CASSVDRWGTEAFF.

The chain employs TRBV18 and TRBJ1-4, with 10 bases identical to TRBD1. V lost 3 bases, J lost 7 bases, and 5 bases stayed unmatched. This CDR3 comprises 15 residues. Looked up from germline, CDR1 is KGHSH and CDR2 is LQKENI. CDR3 region: CASSPVTGGVEKLFF. CDR3 coding DNA: TGTGCCAGCTCACCGGTGACAGGGGGCGTTGAAAAACTGTTTTTT.

About this clone itself: Additional DNA sequences in this sample encode the identical CDR3. The V and J genes are TRBV5-6 and TRBJ1-2, with a possible D match to TRBD1 (5 bases). The V gene's germline CDR1 is SGHDT and CDR2 YYEEEE. The CDR3 is made up of 13 amino acids. Trimming stripped 4 bases from V and 5 bases from J, with 12 bases between. CDR3 in DNA: TGTGCCAGCAGCCCAGGACAAGTTTATGGCTACACCTTC. It specifies CASSPGQVYGYTF.

This clone appeared a few times. The same CDR3 can be traced to other DNA sequences in this sample. The V call is TRBV6-6, the J call TRBJ2-7; D is perhaps TRBD1 (6 bases). Between the trimmed V and J ends, which lost 0 bases and 4 bases, there was a span of 7 bases. CDR3 length: 13 amino acids. The germline gives CDR1 MNHNY, CDR2 SVGAGI (reference sequence). In DNA, the CDR3 is TGTGCCAGCAGTTACTCACAGGGTTACGAGCAGTACTTC. The encoded protein is CASSYSQGYEQYF.

The V gene is TRBV10-3, the J gene TRBJ2-1; D unclear. Germline values: CDR1 ENHRY, CDR2 SYGVKD. The CDR3 runs to 14 residues. Trimming took off 10 bases at V and 0 bases at J, with 13 bases between the two ends. In nucleotides, the CDR3 is TGTGCCACCAACCGAGATAACTCCTACAATGAGCAGTTCTTC. Protein product: CATNRDNSYNEQFF.

The chain links TRBV13 to TRBJ2-7; D possibly corresponds to TRBD1 (7 bases). Germline lookup yields CDR1 PRHDT and CDR2 FYEKMQ (reference sequence). The V end was cut by 2 bases, the J end by 5 bases, with 13 bases between. This CDR3 has 14 residues. The CDR3 DNA is TGTGCCAGCAGCTTATCTATCAGGGGGGACGAGCAGTACTTC. Protein product: CASSLSIRGDEQYF.

This rearrangement joins TRBV5-1 to TRBJ2-5; possible D gene TRBD1, 5 bases. CDR1 is SGHRS and CDR2 is YFSETQ in the germline V gene. The CDR3 is 14 residues long. V lost 0 bases to trimming and J lost 1 base, with 7 bases between them. In nucleotides, the CDR3 is TGCGCCAGCAGCTTGGCCGACAGCCAAGAGACCCAGTACTTC. Translating gives CASSLADSQETQYF.

CDR3 protein: CASSSLLAAQETQYF. CDR3 coding DNA: TGCGCCAGCAGCTCGTTACTAGCGGCCCAAGAGACCCAGTACTTC. The genes are TRBV5-1 and TRBJ2-5; the match to TRBD2 covers 8 bases. The ends lost 3 bases at V and 1 base at J; junction bases unmatched: 5. Germline V lookup: CDR1 SGHRS, CDR2 YFSETQ. The CDR3 runs to 15 residues.

The J gene is TRBJ2-3, the V gene TRBV13; the D gene is possibly TRBD2 (5 bases). There are 15 residues in the CDR3. Germline V lookup: CDR1 PRHDT, CDR2 FYEKMQ (reference sequence). V was pared by 5 bases and J by 5 bases, with 17 bases between. The CDR3 region is CASSAQYNRGDTQYF. The CDR3, as DNA: TGTGCCAGCAGCGCCCAATACAACCGGGGAGATACGCAGTATTTT.

This chain joins TRBV7-6 and TRBJ2-1, with D perhaps assigned TRBD1 or TRBD2 (5 bases each). The CDR3 length is 17 residues. CDR1 SGHVS and CDR2 FNYEAQ come from the germline V gene. Trimming pared 6 bases from V and 0 bases from J, leaving 18 bases between. The DNA of the CDR3 is TGTGCCAGCAGTTCCAATGACGGGGACGCCTCCTACAATGAGCAGTTCTTC. This encodes CASSSNDGDASYNEQFF.

The chain recombines TRBV2 with TRBJ2-7; 7 positions match TRBD1. J gave up 6 bases and V 9 bases, and 5 bases lay outside the gene matches. The CDR3 runs to 11 residues. CDR1 and CDR2 from the germline V gene are SNHLY and FYNNEI. CDR3 protein: CARRQGAEQYF. The DNA of the CDR3 is TGTGCCAGAAGACAGGGAGCCGAGCAGTACTTC.

The chain is built from TRBV19 and TRBJ2-5; D is possibly TRBD1 or TRBD2 (5 bases each). The CDR3 covers 16 residues. V lost 4 bases to trimming and J lost 5 bases, with 20 bases between them. Germline V gene lookup returns CDR1 LNHDA and CDR2 SQIVND (reference sequence). CDR3 coding DNA: TGTGCCAGTAGTACCCCTTTTGACTGGGACCGCGAGACCCAGTACTTC. It is translated as CASSTPFDWDRETQYF.

The chain recombines TRBV28 with TRBJ2-7; TRBD1 matches at 7 bases. After removal of 5 bases from V and 5 bases from J, the junction contained 9 bases not matched to a gene. This CDR3 is 14 amino acids long. Per germline, CDR1 MDHEN and CDR2 SYDVKM. In DNA, the CDR3 is TGTGCCAGCAGTCCATCCACAGGGGCCAACGAGCAGTACTTC. Translating it yields CASSPSTGANEQYF.

This chain uses TRBV29-1 with TRBJ2-7; D is ambiguous. The V and J ends lost 1 base and 3 bases respectively, with 16 bases between them. This CDR3 is built from 15 residues. Germline CDR1 is SQVTM and CDR2 is ANQGSEA. The CDR3 region has the DNA TGCAGCGTTGAAGGAATCGGCGAAACCAACTACGAGCAGTACTTC. Protein product: CSVEGIGETNYEQYF.

In the case of this clone: Other DNA sequences from this sample encode an identical CDR3 as well. The chain is built from TRBV9 and TRBJ2-2; D is undetermined. This CDR3 is built from 16 residues. CDR1 SGDLS and CDR2 YYNGEE come from the germline V gene. The V end lost 0 bases, the J end lost 4 bases, and 13 bases lay between the germline ends. The CDR3 loop reads CASSVVPGWGTGELFF. The CDR3 bases are TGTGCCAGCAGCGTAGTCCCGGGCTGGGGCACCGGGGAGCTGTTTTTT.

This chain uses TRBV5-1 with TRBJ1-1; unclear D gene. CDR1 and CDR2 (germline): SGHRS, YFSETQ. The CDR3 totals 13 residues. Trimming removed 0 bases from V and 7 bases from J, with 10 bases in between. The CDR3 protein is CASSLERASEAFF. The CDR3 nucleotides are TGCGCCAGCAGCTTGGAACGGGCCAGTGAAGCTTTCTTT. The complete variable domain, with remaining parts taken from reference TRBV5-1 and TRBJ1-1, reads KAGVTQTPRYLIKTRGQQVTLSCSPISGHRSVSWYQQTPGQGLQFLFEYFSETQRNKGNFPGRFSGRQFSNSRSEMNVSTLELGDSALYLCASSLERASEAFFGQGTRLTVV.

The gene calls are TRBV9 and TRBJ2-6, with 8 bases fitting TRBD1. This CDR3 spans 17 amino acids. The V and J ends lost 6 bases and 4 bases, in that order; junction bases with no gene match: 12. Germline CDR1 reads SGDLS; CDR2 reads YYNGEE. Here the CDR3 reads CASTVGTGLSGANVLTF. In DNA, the CDR3 is TGTGCCAGCACCGTCGGGACAGGCCTTTCCGGGGCCAACGTCCTGACTTTC.

This clone has only a few counts. This chain uses TRBV7-8 with TRBJ1-5, with D tentatively TRBD1 (6 bases). The V gene's germline CDR1 is SGHVS and CDR2 FQNEAQ. V was clipped by 5 bases and J by 3 bases, with 14 bases between them. The CDR3 has 15 residues. CDR3 amino acids: CASSTGQFYNQPQHF. CDR3 nucleotide sequence: TGTGCCAGCAGCACAGGACAGTTTTACAATCAGCCCCAGCATTTT.

Points on this clone: Other DNA sequences from this sample encode an identical CDR3 as well. The rearrangement uses TRBV4-1 and TRBJ2-7, with TRBD1 matching 8 bases. The J segment lost 6 bases and the V segment lost 0 bases, leaving 1 base of the junction unmatched. The germline V gene has CDR1 MGHRA and CDR2 YSYEKL. The CDR3 is made up of 13 amino acids. The DNA of the CDR3 is TGCGCCAGCAGCCAAGACAGGGGGCGCGAGCAGTACTTC. Translating gives CASSQDRGREQYF.

V gene TRBV13 combines with J gene TRBJ2-3; 8 positions agree with TRBD2. The CDR3 has 15 amino acids. The V gene end was trimmed by 5 bases and the J gene end by 3 bases; junction bases not matched to a gene: 7. Germline CDR1 is PRHDT and CDR2 is FYEKMQ (reference sequence). CDR3 nucleotide sequence: TGTGCCAGCAGCCCGAAGCGGGAGAGAACAGATACGCAGTATTTT. This translates into CASSPKRERTDTQYF.

The chain has TRBV28 and TRBJ2-3; no reliable D call. CDR3 length: 15 residues. The germline gives CDR1 MDHEN, CDR2 SYDVKM. V gave up 5 bases and J gave up 5 bases, with 17 bases separating them. The CDR3 reads CASSADRQGLDTQYF. The CDR3 DNA is TGTGCCAGCAGTGCGGACCGGCAAGGATTAGATACGCAGTATTTT.

The genes are TRBV18 and TRBJ2-7, with TRBD2 identical over 12 bases. Germline CDR1 and CDR2: KGHSH and LQKENI. This CDR3 is built from 16 residues. V lost 2 bases and J lost 4; bases outside the gene matches: 6. CDR3 residues: CASSPGLAGSDYEQYF. CDR3 in DNA: TGTGCCAGCTCACCAGGACTAGCGGGATCCGATTACGAGCAGTACTTC. Full variable domain (remainder filled in from reference TRBV18 and TRBJ2-7): NAGVMQNPRHLVRRRGQEARLRCSPMKGHSHVYWYRQLPEEGLKFMVYLQKENIIDESGMPKERFSAEFPKEGPSILRIQQVVRGDSAAYFCASSPGLAGSDYEQYFGPGTRLTVT.

V and J are TRBV29-1 and TRBJ2-2; maybe TRBD2 (5 bases). Germline V CDR1 and CDR2: SQVTM, ANQGSEA. V lost 0 bases, J lost 4 bases, and 6 bases lay in between. The CDR3 contains 13 residues. Here the CDR3 reads CSVEERVTGELFF. CDR3 in DNA: TGCAGCGTTGAAGAGCGGGTCACCGGGGAGCTGTTTTTT.

The sample holds a few counts of this clone. The chain uses TRBV7-3 and TRBJ2-3, with 7 bases matching TRBD2. Losses at the gene ends were 5 bases for V and 1 base for J; bases not matched to a gene: 6. The CDR3 consists of 15 residues. Germline V CDR1 and CDR2: SGHTA, FQGTGA. This CDR3 reads CASSISGEGTDTQYF. CDR3 bases: TGTGCCAGCAGCATAAGCGGGGAAGGCACAGATACGCAGTATTTT.

The rearrangement links TRBV11-2 to TRBJ2-7; 8 positions agree with TRBD2. Per germline, CDR1 SGHAT and CDR2 FQNNGV. Trimming removed 4 bases from V and 2 bases from J; junction bases left unmatched: 13. The CDR3 has 17 residues. The CDR3 protein is CASSSLFEAGGTYEQYF. In DNA form, the CDR3 reads TGTGCCAGCAGCTCGCTGTTCGAGGCGGGAGGAACCTACGAGCAGTACTTC.

The CDR3 DNA sequence: TGTGCCAGCAGCGGACCCGACAGGATGCATGAGCAGTTCTTC. Its translation is CASSGPDRMHEQFF. The chain has TRBV9 and TRBJ2-1, with D possibly being TRBD1 (6 bases). Trimming removed 3 bases from V and 8 bases from J, with 15 bases in between. The CDR3 spans 14 residues. In germline, CDR1 is SGDLS, CDR2 YYNGEE.

J is TRBJ1-2 and V is TRBV6-5; D remains ambiguous. This CDR3 spans 12 amino acids. Germline CDR1 reads MNHEY; CDR2 reads SVGAGI. Trimming stripped 4 bases from V and 6 bases from J, with 9 bases between. The CDR3 sequence is CASSSSLNGYTF. DNA of the CDR3: TGTGCCAGCAGTTCAAGTCTTAATGGCTACACCTTC.

V is TRBV28 and J is TRBJ2-7; TRBD1 aligns across 7 bases. This CDR3 spans 16 amino acids. The germline V gene has CDR1 MDHEN and CDR2 SYDVKM. The J segment lost 2 bases and the V segment lost 5 bases, leaving 12 bases of the junction unmatched. CDR3 in DNA: TGTGCCAGCAGTCCGGAGGAGACAGGGTGGGCCTACGAGCAGTACTTC. Protein product: CASSPEETGWAYEQYF.